Listed below are T cell receptor beta chains from one sample, sequenced in a study of T-cell memory formation after mild COVID-19. MiXCR was run by TCRdb on the 5' RACE reads, yielding one entry per CDR3 protein. The sample lists 4,000 to 5,000 distinct CDR3 sequences, 40% to 50% occurring once. The material sequenced was PBMCs or a T cell subset sorted from them (not recorded which). The receptors were gathered from an adult who had mild COVID-19 (a few samples of this study predate the infection). Cell type and time point are not known. Each CDR3 is given with its conserved first and last residue. Fields, in order: clone size, CDR3 length, D gene, J gene, V gene, CDR3 DNA, CDR3 protein. D genes are given only for firm matches. A row's size may be missing; if present it is once, few, many or a size class.

NA | 14 | NA | TRBJ2-3 | TRBV7-2 | TGTGCCAGCAGCGGTCGGGCGCCCGAAGATACGCAGTATTTT | CASSGRAPEDTQYF
large | 12 | NA | TRBJ2-3 | TRBV15 | TGTGCCACCAGCAGAGCATGGGATACGCAGTATTTT | CATSRAWDTQYF
NA | 15 | TRBD2 | TRBJ2-7 | TRBV20-1 | TGCAGTGCTAGAGAGATGAGCGGGAGTTCTCACGAGCAGTACTTC | CSAREMSGSSHEQYF
NA | 11 | NA | TRBJ2-1 | TRBV12-3/TRBV12-4 | TGTGCCAGCAGTCTGCAAGAGACCCAGTTCTTC | CASSLQETQFF
medium-sized | 18 | TRBD2 | TRBJ2-3 | TRBV7-9 | TGTGCCAGCAGCCCCGTAAGGGTCCTGCGGGGGGCCTCGGATACGCAGTATTTT | CASSPVRVLRGASDTQYF
many | 19 | TRBD2 | TRBJ2-1 | TRBV11-2 | TGTGCCAGCAGCCCACTATTATTGGGGACTAGTCGGCCCTACAATGAGCAGTTCTTC | CASSPLLLGTSRPYNEQFF
NA | 15 | TRBD1 | TRBJ2-1 | TRBV7-6 | TGTGCCAGCAGCGTGGGACAGGTCTCCTACAATGAGCAGTTCTTC | CASSVGQVSYNEQFF
NA | 13 | NA | TRBJ2-5 | TRBV24-1 | TGTGCCACCAGTGTCCAGGGAGGTGAGACCCAGTACTTC | CATSVQGGETQYF
medium-sized | 14 | NA | TRBJ2-3 | TRBV6-5 | TGTGCCAGCAGTTACATGCAGGCCGCGGATACGCAGTATTTT | CASSYMQAADTQYF
NA | 16 | NA | TRBJ2-3 | TRBV6-4 | TGTGCCAGCAGTGACTCCCCAGCTTCTAGCACAGATACGCAGTATTTT | CASSDSPASSTDTQYF
NA | 13 | NA | TRBJ2-5 | TRBV11-3 | TGTGCCAGCAGCGAACTACAGGGAGGGACCCAGTACTTC | CASSELQGGTQYF
many | 13 | NA | TRBJ2-5 | TRBV2 | TGTGCCAGCATCCAGGAAGTAAAAGAGACCCAGTACTTC | CASIQEVKETQYF
few | 14 | TRBD1 | TRBJ2-3 | TRBV4-2 | TGTGCCAGCAGCCAGGGACAGGGAGGAGATACGCAGTATTTT | CASSQGQGGDTQYF
few | 13 | NA | TRBJ1-5 | TRBV18 | TGTGCCAGCTCACCGGGTGGCAATCAGCCCCAGCATTTT | CASSPGGNQPQHF
medium-sized | 11 | NA | TRBJ2-1 | TRBV6-1 | TGTGCCAGCAGTGAACCGAATGAGCAGTTCTTC | CASSEPNEQFF
NA | 15 | NA | TRBJ2-3 | TRBV10-3 | TGTGCCATCAGTGACCCCGGGACCCGAACAGATACGCAGTATTTT | CAISDPGTRTDTQYF
medium-sized | 19 | TRBD2 | TRBJ2-3 | TRBV4-3 | TGCGCCAGCAGCCAAGAATTCTGGGGAGTAGCGGGGAGCACAGATACGCAGTATTTT | CASSQEFWGVAGSTDTQYF
once | 14 | TRBD2 | TRBJ2-1 | TRBV10-3 | TGTGCCGCAGCTCTGGCGGGGGGCGGGAATGAGCAGTTCTTC | CAAALAGGGNEQFF
medium-sized | 13 | NA | TRBJ1-3 | TRBV20-1 | TGCAGTGCTAGAGTGGCCTCTGGAAACACCATATATTTT | CSARVASGNTIYF
NA | 15 | NA | TRBJ2-3 | TRBV29-1 | TGCAGCGTTGACCGGGGGGACATAGCCACAGATACGCAGTATTTT | CSVDRGDIATDTQYF
NA | 17 | NA | TRBJ2-1 | TRBV4-1 | TGCGCCAGCAGCCAAGATTGGACTCCGACAGGAGAGCATGAGCAGTTCTTC | CASSQDWTPTGEHEQFF
NA | 12 | NA | TRBJ1-1 | TRBV5-6 | TGTGCCAGCAGCTTGATGAACACTGAAGCTTTCTTT | CASSLMNTEAFF
NA | 13 | TRBD1 | TRBJ2-5 | TRBV12-3/TRBV12-4 | TGTGCCAGCAGTCCGGGACAGGTTGAGACCCAGTACTTC | CASSPGQVETQYF
NA | 12 | NA | TRBJ1-1 | TRBV12-3/TRBV12-4 | TGTGCCAGCGGATTTGGGTCCACTGAAGCTTTCTTT | CASGFGSTEAFF
medium-sized | 12 | NA | TRBJ1-2 | TRBV20-1 | TGCAGTGCAGCGAGTGATAAGGATGGCTACACCTTC | CSAASDKDGYTF
NA | 16 | TRBD2 | TRBJ2-2 | TRBV9 | TGTGCCAGCAGCGGACTAGCGGGAGGGGGAACCGGGGAGCTGTTTTTT | CASSGLAGGGTGELFF
many | 18 | TRBD2 | TRBJ2-3 | TRBV6-2/TRBV6-3 | TGTGCCAGCAGTTACCTCCTGAAGGGTAGCGGGGACACAGATACGCAGTATTTT | CASSYLLKGSGDTDTQYF
NA | 14 | NA | TRBJ1-1 | TRBV7-2 | TGTGCCAGCAGCCTACGTGGGGTAAGGACTGAAGCTTTCTTT | CASSLRGVRTEAFF
NA | 15 | TRBD2 | TRBJ2-1 | TRBV7-2 | TGTGCCAGCAGCTCGACTAGCGGGCAGTACAATGAGCAGTTCTTC | CASSSTSGQYNEQFF
medium-sized | 15 | TRBD1 | TRBJ1-6 | TRBV3-1 | TGTGCCAGCAGCCCCCGGACAGGGGGTAAGTCACCCCTCCACTTT | CASSPRTGGKSPLHF
once | 16 | TRBD1 | TRBJ2-2 | TRBV6-2/TRBV6-3 | TGTGCCAGCAGTTATGGGACAGGGCGAGCGACAGGGGAGCTGTTTTTT | CASSYGTGRATGELFF
few | 15 | TRBD2 | TRBJ2-7 | TRBV5-1 | TGCGCCAGCAGCTCCGGACTAGCGGGAATGTACGAGCAGTACTTC | CASSSGLAGMYEQYF
large | 15 | TRBD1 | TRBJ1-5 | TRBV6-5 | TGTGCCAGCAGTGAATACAGGGGGAGCAATCAGCCCCAGCATTTT | CASSEYRGSNQPQHF
medium-sized | 17 | NA | TRBJ2-3 | TRBV4-1 | TGCGCCAGCAGCCAAGATTATGTTGCGGGGTTAACAGATACGCAGTATTTT | CASSQDYVAGLTDTQYF
medium-sized | 15 | NA | TRBJ2-3 | TRBV4-3 | TGCGCCAGCAGCCAAGGGGACGGACGCACAGATACGCAGTATTTT | CASSQGDGRTDTQYF
NA | 14 | NA | TRBJ2-5 | TRBV5-1 | TGCGCCAGCAGCTTGGCACTAGACAGGGAGACCCAGTACTTC | CASSLALDRETQYF
many | 17 | TRBD1 | TRBJ1-1 | TRBV18 | TGTGCCAGCTCACCACCTGGGACAGGGGTAATGCGGGCTGAAGCTTTCTTT | CASSPPGTGVMRAEAFF
NA | 16 | TRBD2 | TRBJ2-3 | TRBV7-6 | TGTGCCAGCAGCCCGAGGTATACTAGCGGCACAGATACGCAGTATTTT | CASSPRYTSGTDTQYF
medium-sized | 15 | TRBD1 | TRBJ1-1 | TRBV7-9 | TGTGCCAGCAGCCCGACGACAGGGGTAGGGACTGAAGCTTTCTTT | CASSPTTGVGTEAFF
medium-sized | 16 | TRBD1 | TRBJ1-5 | TRBV7-9 | TGTGCCAGCAGCTTTACCGGGACAGGCGGAAATCAGCCCCAGCATTTT | CASSFTGTGGNQPQHF
NA | 14 | NA | TRBJ1-1 | TRBV12-3/TRBV12-4 | TGTGCCAGCACTTATGAGCTAACAGGCACTGAAGCTTTCTTT | CASTYELTGTEAFF
medium-sized | 14 | NA | TRBJ2-2 | TRBV5-1 | TGCGCCAGCAGCCCAGGAATGAACACCGGGGAGCTGTTTTTT | CASSPGMNTGELFF
medium-sized | 13 | NA | TRBJ1-2 | TRBV20-1 | TGCAGTGCTAGAATATGGTTGGGCTATGGCTACACCTTC | CSARIWLGYGYTF
medium-sized | 13 | NA | TRBJ1-6 | TRBV4-1 | TGCGCCAGCAGCCAAGGAGGGGAACTACCCCTCCACTTT | CASSQGGELPLHF
NA | 14 | TRBD2 | TRBJ2-1 | TRBV7-8 | TGTGCCAGCAGCTACGGACTAGCCTACAATGAGCAGTTCTTC | CASSYGLAYNEQFF
NA | 16 | TRBD2 | TRBJ2-5 | TRBV7-6 | TGTGCCAGCAGCCTTTGGACTAGCGGAAACCAAGAGACCCAGTACTTC | CASSLWTSGNQETQYF
medium-sized | 14 | NA | TRBJ1-1 | TRBV5-1 | TGCGCCAGCAGCTTGGGGGCGGCTAACACTGAAGCTTTCTTT | CASSLGAANTEAFF
large | 16 | NA | TRBJ2-1 | TRBV7-2 | TGTGCCAGCAGCTTAGGAGGGGAAGGACCCTACAATGAGCAGTTCTTC | CASSLGGEGPYNEQFF
NA | 13 | NA | TRBJ2-1 | TRBV4-2 | TGTGCCAGCAGCCAAGATAACTACAATGAGCAGTTCTTC | CASSQDNYNEQFF